This T cell receptor (beta chain) was sequenced in a study of T cells in Graves' hyperthyroidism and ophthalmopathy. V was pared by 2 bases and J by 8 bases, with 7 bases of the junction left unmatched. Germline V gives CDR1 MNHEY, CDR2 SMNVEV (reference sequence). The CDR3 is 14 residues long. Clinical symptoms, serum thyroxine and TRAb, thyroid ultrasound and orbital computed tomography were used for the diagnoses. The table lists this clonotype with a few counts. The investigators amplified TCR beta CDR3 regions from RNA transcripts. Initially, a first-round RT-PCR of the TCR CDR3 employed the HTBI primer set. TCRdb fed the multiplex PCR reads into MiXCR, producing one record per CDR3 protein. Of about 690,000 distinct CDR3 sequences listed, 17% are singletons.

Sequenced material: blood. The V and J genes are TRBV27 and TRBJ2-3; 7 bases align to TRBD1. The TCR sequence derives from a man in his fifties or sixties with Graves' hyperthyroidism. CDR3: CASSLHRGVGTQYF. The CDR3 DNA is TGTGCCAGCAGTTTACACAGGGGTGTGGGTACGCAGTATTTT.